These 20 T cell receptor beta chains came from one sample sequenced in a study of cytomegalovirus exposure and HLA in healthy donors (dated by TCRdb to 2017 to 2019). Receptor libraries were prepared by the immunoSEQ multiplex PCR assay. For the multiplex PCR, a mixture combining 60 forward primers for TCR Vbeta segments and 13 reverse primers for TCR Jbeta segments was used. This is the immuneACCESS table as TCRdb keeps it, with only in-frame sequences that have V and J called. A part of the clones is gone; compared with another copy, unresolved V genes explain less than half, and the rest is unexplained. Here the sample has around 170,000 clones; 80% occur a single time. The top ten constitute 1% of the sample. Sequenced input: PBMCs. These receptors all stem from a woman aged 45 to 65 in good health and CMV-seropositive.

The gene calls are TRBV4-3 and TRBJ2-1; TRBD2 agrees at 8 bases. With V trimmed by 6 bases and J by 6 bases, 10 bases remained unmatched. The CDR3 totals 15 residues. Germline values: CDR1 LGHNA, CDR2 YSLEER. This CDR3 is CASSLGRVSLNEQFF. The DNA for the CDR3 is TGCGCCAGCAGTCTCGGGAGGGTATCCCTCAATGAGCAGTTCTTC.

The gene calls are TRBV28 and TRBJ1-5; 7 nucleotides agree with TRBD1. The CDR3 extends over 14 amino acids. V gave up 6 bases and J gave up 4 bases; unmatched junction bases: 6. The germline V gene has CDR1 MDHEN and CDR2 SYDVKM. CDR3 bases: TGTGCCAGCAGCCTGGGACAGCAAAATCAGCCCCAGCATTTT. Translated: CASSLGQQNQPQHF. Variable domain in full (rest from reference TRBV28 and TRBJ1-5): DVKVTQSSRYLVKRTGEKVFLECVQDMDHENMFWYRQDPGLGLRLIYFSYDVKMKEKGDIPEGYSVSREKKERFSLILESASTNQTSMYLCASSLGQQNQPQHFGDGTRLSIL.

This clone was seen just once. This chain joins TRBV7-6 and TRBJ2-7; D possibly corresponds to TRBD2 (5 bases). Germline V gives CDR1 SGHVS, CDR2 FNYEAQ. This CDR3 has 14 residues. V was pared by 5 bases and J by 0 bases, with 11 bases between. The CDR3 is CASSLDRGSYEQYF. CDR3 DNA: TGTGCCAGCAGCCTAGATCGGGGCTCCTACGAGCAGTACTTC.

The chain uses TRBV6-6 and TRBJ2-5; D perhaps matches TRBD2 (6 bases). CDR3 length: 16 residues. Germline CDR1 and CDR2: MNHNY and SVGAGI (reference sequence). V lost 2 bases to trimming and J lost 4 bases, with 17 bases between them. The CDR3 spells CASSYGLVGGRETQYF. DNA for the CDR3: TGTGCCAGCAGTTACGGGCTAGTGGGAGGACGAGAGACCCAGTACTTC.

The rearrangement joins TRBV18 to TRBJ1-2; 8 nucleotides agree with TRBD1. With 4 bases clipped from V and 3 bases from J, the junction kept 4 bases outside the gene matches. The CDR3 is 14 residues long. Germline V gene lookup returns CDR1 KGHSH and CDR2 LQKENI. This chain's CDR3 is CASSLDRGDYGYTF. CDR3 bases: TGTGCCAGCTCACTTGACAGGGGCGACTATGGCTACACCTTC.

The chain uses TRBV7-3 and TRBJ2-1; possible D gene TRBD2, 7 bases. The ends were cut back, 2 bases at V and 7 bases at J, with 18 bases in the middle. This CDR3 is 16 amino acids long. The germline CDR1 and CDR2 sequences are SGHTA and FQGTGA. The CDR3 sequence: CASSLRAGAGSNEQFF. The DNA of the CDR3 is TGTGCCAGCAGCTTACGGGCGGGGGCGGGTTCAAATGAGCAGTTCTTC. Full variable domain (remainder filled in from reference TRBV7-3 and TRBJ2-1): GAGVSQTPSNKVTEKGKYVELRCDPISGHTALYWYRQSLGQGPEFLIYFQGTGAADDSGLPNDRFFAVRPEGSVSTLKIQRTERGDSAVYLCASSLRAGAGSNEQFFGPGTRLTVL.

The J gene is TRBJ2-3, the V gene TRBV13, with 9 bases aligning to TRBD2. CDR1 is PRHDT and CDR2 is FYEKMQ in the germline V gene (reference sequence). After removal of 2 bases from V and 0 bases from J, the junction contained 3 bases not matched to a gene. The CDR3 spans 16 residues. The CDR3, as DNA: TGTGCCAGCAGCTTACGGCTAGCGGGGAGCACAGATACGCAGTATTTT. Its protein is CASSLRLAGSTDTQYF.

The chain uses TRBV11-3 and TRBJ2-5, with D possibly being TRBD1 (7 bases). This CDR3 is built from 14 residues. V lost 5 bases and J lost 4, with 14 bases in between. Germline V lookup: CDR1 SGHNT, CDR2 YENEEA. The CDR3 here is CASSQTGEVETQYF. CDR3 nucleotides: TGTGCCAGCAGCCAAACAGGGGAGGTAGAGACCCAGTACTTC.

This clone was counted only a few times. This chain links TRBV19 with TRBJ2-5, with D possibly matching TRBD2 (6 bases). The length of the CDR3 is 14 residues. Germline CDR1 reads LNHDA; CDR2 reads SQIVND (reference sequence). The V gene lost 4 bases and the J gene lost 5 bases, with 14 bases spanning the gap. The CDR3 loop reads CASSRIGEVETQYF. The CDR3, as DNA: TGTGCCAGTAGTAGGATAGGGGAGGTGGAGACCCAGTACTTC.

The gene calls are TRBV6-5 and TRBJ2-2, with a weak D call TRBD1 (6 bases). This CDR3 is built from 14 residues. The germline V gene encodes CDR1 MNHEY and CDR2 SVGAGI. V lost 6 bases to trimming and J lost 1 base, with 9 bases between them. CDR3 nucleotides: TGTGCCAGCAGCCTACAGGGGAACACCGGGGAGCTGTTTTTT. Its protein is CASSLQGNTGELFF.

The chain links TRBV27 to TRBJ1-1; 7 bases align to TRBD1. CDR3 length: 17 amino acids. The germline V gene has CDR1 MNHEY and CDR2 SMNVEV (reference sequence). Losses at the gene ends were 0 bases for V and 4 bases for J; bases not matched to a gene: 11. DNA for the CDR3: TGTGCCAGCAGTTTATCCGGACAGGCTATGTTTGCCACTGAAGCTTTCTTT. Translating it yields CASSLSGQAMFATEAFF.

This clone was counted only a few times. The chain carries TRBV5-4 and TRBJ1-1; 8 nucleotides match TRBD1. V gave up 4 bases and J gave up 5 bases; unmatched junction bases: 4. From germline, CDR1 is SGHNT and CDR2 YYREEE (reference sequence). The CDR3 covers 13 residues. For the CDR3, the DNA is TGTGCCAGCAGCCTTGACAGGGGTACTGAAGCTTTCTTT. This codes for CASSLDRGTEAFF.

V and J are TRBV7-9 and TRBJ1-5, with a weak D call TRBD1 (6 bases). CDR3 length: 15 residues. Germline V CDR1 and CDR2: SEHNR, FQNEAQ (reference sequence). Deletions cut 5 bases from V and 0 bases from J, with 11 bases between. CDR3 DNA: TGTGCCAGCAGCACATCAGGGGCTAGCAATCAGCCCCAGCATTTT. Residues: CASSTSGASNQPQHF.

The genes are TRBV4-2 and TRBJ2-5; 10 bases are shared with TRBD2. Trimming at V came to 2 bases and at J to 2 bases, leaving 5 bases not matched to a gene. The CDR3 spans 16 residues. CDR1 and CDR2 (germline): LGHNA, YNFKEQ. CDR3 DNA sequence: TGTGCCAGCAGCCAATCTAGCGGGAGTAGACAAGAGACCCAGTACTTC. It specifies CASSQSSGSRQETQYF.

As for this clone: Mismatch with germline at one junction end may stem from a read error. The rearrangement joins TRBV7-7 to TRBJ2-1, with D unresolved. The V gene's germline CDR1 is SSHAT and CDR2 FNYEAQ (reference sequence). This CDR3 region has 14 residues. CDR3 DNA: TGTGCTAGCAGCCCAAATTCGGTTTACAATGAGCAGTTCTTC. As protein: CASSPNSVYNEQFF.

The chain uses TRBV19 and TRBJ1-2; 9 bases map to TRBD1. This CDR3 region has 14 residues. V trimming: 8 bases; J trimming: 7 bases; junction bases outside the gene matches: 11. Germline lookup yields CDR1 LNHDA and CDR2 SQIVND (reference sequence). Here the CDR3 reads CASSDRGYRSGYTF. The CDR3 DNA reads TGTGCCAGTTCAGACAGGGGGTATCGTAGTGGCTACACCTTC.

In its sample, this clone was seen a few times. J is TRBJ1-5 and V is TRBV7-2, with D tentatively TRBD1 (6 bases). This CDR3 comprises 15 residues. The V gene lost 3 bases and the J gene lost 2 bases, with 11 bases spanning the gap. Germline loops: CDR1 SGHTA, CDR2 FQGNSA. CDR3 DNA: TGTGCCAGCAGCTTCGGGGGGGCTGGCAATCAGCCCCAGCATTTT. The encoded protein is CASSFGGAGNQPQHF.

This clone was picked up a small number of times. The genes are TRBV19 and TRBJ2-7, with 10 bases fitting TRBD2. From germline, CDR1 is LNHDA and CDR2 SQIVND (reference sequence). There are 15 residues in the CDR3. V trimming: 5 bases; J trimming: 4 bases; junction bases outside the gene matches: 8. The CDR3 nucleotides read TGTGCCAGTAGTCCGGATGGAGCGGGAGGGTACGAGCAGTACTTC. This encodes CASSPDGAGGYEQYF.

The V and J genes are TRBV7-3 and TRBJ2-1; 7 bases align to TRBD2. The CDR3 contains 16 residues. V lost 5 bases, J lost 2 bases, and 9 bases stayed unmatched. Germline V gene lookup returns CDR1 SGHTA and CDR2 FQGTGA. As DNA, the CDR3 is TGTGCCAGCAGCCCTTTTGGAGCGGGGACCTACAATGAGCAGTTCTTC. This codes for CASSPFGAGTYNEQFF.

The chain employs TRBV5-1 and TRBJ2-1; 7 nucleotides line up with TRBD2. V was pared by 3 bases and J by 8 bases, with 23 bases of the junction left unmatched. Germline V gene sequence: CDR1 SGHRS, CDR2 YFSETQ. The CDR3 length is 19 residues. CDR3 sequence reads: CASSSDRLGRARKTDEQFF. The DNA of the CDR3 is TGCGCCAGCAGCTCGGACCGACTTGGGAGGGCCCGGAAAACGGATGAGCAGTTCTTC.